The next 7 T cell receptor beta chains were all read from a single sample in a study of T cell responses to AZD1222 COVID-19 vaccine. Assay: immunoSEQ multiplex PCR; the TCRdb copy retains only in-frame clones and omits some. Among about 180,000 clones listed, 94% were seen once. The specimen was peripheral blood, collected 28 days after the second AZD1222 dose. These receptors originate from an adult who received the AZD1222 COVID-19 vaccine.

The chain links TRBV29-1 to TRBJ1-1; perhaps TRBD1 as D (5 bases). The CDR3 extends over 14 amino acids. Trimming took 5 bases from V and 0 from J, leaving 13 bases between them. Germline V gives CDR1 SQVTM, CDR2 ANQGSEA. The CDR3 sequence is CSVLLDSLNTEAFF. DNA of the CDR3: TGCAGCGTTCTTCTAGACAGTCTGAACACTGAAGCTTTCTTT.

The rearrangement uses TRBV15 and TRBJ1-1; D remains unclear. The CDR3 has 14 residues. Trimming removed 0 bases from V and 1 base from J, with 6 bases in between. Per the germline V gene, CDR1 is LNHNV and CDR2 is YYDKDF (reference sequence). CDR3 in amino acids: CATSRDRRNTEAFF. The CDR3 nucleotides are TGTGCCACCAGCAGAGATCGACGGAACACTGAAGCTTTCTTT.

CDR3 amino acids: CASSRHGDWNYEQYF. CDR3 nucleotide sequence: TGTGCCAGCAGCCGGCACGGGGACTGGAACTACGAGCAGTACTTC. J is TRBJ2-7 and V is TRBV5-4; weak D call: TRBD2 (6 bases). Per germline, CDR1 SGHNT and CDR2 YYREEE (reference sequence). The ends were cut back, 4 bases at V and 3 bases at J, with 17 bases in the middle. This CDR3 has 15 residues.

This clone was found once. The V gene is TRBV5-1, the J gene TRBJ2-1; 14 bases align to TRBD2. Losses at the gene ends were 4 bases for V and 1 base for J; bases not matched to a gene: 10. The CDR3 extends over 19 amino acids. Germline V gives CDR1 SGHRS, CDR2 YFSETQ. CDR3 bases: TGCGCCAGCAGCACCGACCCGGGACTAGCGGGAGCGTCCTACAATGAGCAGTTCTTC. Residues: CASSTDPGLAGASYNEQFF.

The chain recombines TRBV2 with TRBJ1-4; D call uncertain. Germline CDR1 SNHLY, CDR2 FYNNEI. The CDR3 has 13 residues. V was shortened by 7 bases and J by 7 bases, with 13 bases between the two germline ends. The DNA of the CDR3 is TGTGCCAGCAATCGTCCCAGCGGTGAAAAACTGTTTTTT. Its translation is CASNRPSGEKLFF.

The chain joins TRBV29-1 to TRBJ1-1; unclear D gene. The CDR3 has 13 amino acids. Trimming removed 5 bases at V and 0 bases at J, with 10 bases between. CDR1 and CDR2 from the germline V gene are SQVTM and ANQGSEA. The CDR3 sequence is CSVRPLMNTEAFF. The CDR3 DNA reads TGCAGCGTTCGGCCCCTGATGAACACTGAAGCTTTCTTT.

This chain joins TRBV12-5 and TRBJ1-4; D is uncertain. Germline loops: CDR1 LGHNT, CDR2 FRNRAP. Deletions cut 0 bases from V and 4 bases from J, with 15 bases between. CDR3 length: 17 residues. Written as DNA, the CDR3 is TGTGCTAGTGGTTTGGTCGGGCGAGGGCAAAATAATGAAAAACTGTTTTTT. Its translation is CASGLVGRGQNNEKLFF.